Below are 23 T cell receptor beta chains sequenced from a single sample in a study of T cell responses to AZD1222 COVID-19 vaccine. Profiling relied on immunoSEQ multiplex PCR, and the TCRdb table lists in-frame clones only, not all of them. The sample carries some 140,000 clones, roughly 90% recorded once. The sample consisted of peripheral blood, taken on day 0 of AZD1222 vaccination. The receptors stem from an adult in good health.

This sequence joins TRBV19 and TRBJ1-2; 9 bases match TRBD1. Trimming took 9 bases from V and 3 from J; bases not matched to a gene: 5. This CDR3 has 13 amino acids. From germline, CDR1 is LNHDA and CDR2 SQIVND (reference sequence). CDR3 DNA: TGTGCCAGGGGGACAGGGTTATACTATGGCTACACCTTC. This codes for CARGTGLYYGYTF. Looking up the rest from reference TRBV19 and TRBJ1-2 gives the full variable domain: DGGITQSPKYLFRKEGQNVTLSCEQNLNHDAMYWYRQDPGQGLRLIYYSQIVNDFQKGDIAEGYSVSREKKESFPLTVTSAQKNPTAFYLCARGTGLYYGYTFGSGTRLTVV.

The rearrangement joins TRBV9 to TRBJ1-6, with D unresolved. The CDR3 is made up of 16 amino acids. V lost 2 bases, J lost 8 bases, and 17 bases lay in between. Germline V CDR1 and CDR2: SGDLS, YYNGEE. The CDR3 DNA follows: TGTGCCAGCAGCGTTGCGTCGACTACTAGGGATTCACCCCTCCACTTT. Residues: CASSVASTTRDSPLHF.

V and J are TRBV27 and TRBJ1-1; TRBD1 aligns across 12 bases. Germline lookup yields CDR1 MNHEY and CDR2 SMNVEV (reference sequence). Trimming took 7 bases from V and 11 from J; bases not matched to a gene: 8. CDR3 size: 13 residues. CDR3 nucleotide sequence: TGTGCCAGCAAGTCTGGGGGACAGGGGGCGGCTTTCTTT. Protein product: CASKSGGQGAAFF.

This clone was detected once. This rearrangement joins TRBV20-1 to TRBJ2-3; a possible D gene is TRBD2 (6 bases). The CDR3 totals 11 residues. The germline gives CDR1 DFQATT, CDR2 SNEGSKA (reference sequence). Deletions cut 5 bases from V and 8 bases from J, with 11 bases between. This CDR3 reads CSAGLGGTQYF. The DNA of the CDR3 is TGCAGTGCTGGACTGGGGGGTACGCAGTATTTT.

The gene calls are TRBV5-1 and TRBJ1-1; D is possibly TRBD1 (6 bases). The germline CDR1 and CDR2 sequences are SGHRS and YFSETQ. V lost 4 bases and J 2 bases, leaving 12 bases between the germline ends. The CDR3 runs to 14 residues. The CDR3 region has the DNA TGCGCCAGCAGCCCGGACAGACTAAACACTGAAGCTTTCTTT. It codes for CASSPDRLNTEAFF.

The chain couples TRBV30 to TRBJ2-1; perhaps TRBD2 as D (5 bases). Deletions cut 3 bases from V and 7 bases from J, with 22 bases between. Germline V gene data show CDR1 as GTSNPN and CDR2 as SVGIG (reference sequence). The CDR3 runs 16 residues. Here the CDR3 DNA reads TGTGCCTGGAGCGGTACAAAGCGGAGGATTGCAAATGAGCAGTTCTTC. It specifies CAWSGTKRRIANEQFF.

The gene calls are TRBV3-1 (or the pseudogene TRBV3-2) and TRBJ1-2; no clear D gene. The CDR3 consists of 17 residues. Deletions cut 1 base from V and 0 bases from J, with 15 bases between. From germline, CDR1 is LGHDT and CDR2 YNNKEL (reference sequence). The CDR3 DNA reads TGTGCCAGCAGCCAAGGGCAGCGCTCCCTCACTAACTATGGCTACACCTTC. Its protein product is CASSQGQRSLTNYGYTF.

The chain uses TRBV27 and TRBJ2-7; 7 nucleotides match TRBD1. V lost 2 bases and J lost 3; bases outside the gene matches: 13. In germline, CDR1 is MNHEY, CDR2 SMNVEV (reference sequence). CDR3 size: 17 residues. The CDR3 region is CASSLLGRGGHYYEQYF. The CDR3 DNA follows: TGTGCCAGCAGTTTACTGGGCAGAGGGGGCCACTACTACGAGCAGTACTTC.

This clone was seen more than once but under ten times. V gene TRBV11-1 combines with J gene TRBJ1-1; no definite D call. V was clipped by 5 bases and J by 0 bases, with 13 bases between them. CDR3 length: 15 residues. The V gene's germline CDR1 is SGHAT and CDR2 FQDESV (reference sequence). The chain's CDR3 is CASSVEGRLNTEAFF. CDR3 bases: TGTGCCAGCAGCGTAGAAGGACGACTGAACACTGAAGCTTTCTTT.

This chain joins TRBV3-1 (or the pseudogene TRBV3-2) and TRBJ2-3, with 8 positions matching TRBD2. Germline trimming cut 8 bases from V and 6 bases from J; bases unmatched to any gene: 13. Germline values: CDR1 LGHDT, CDR2 YNNKEL (reference sequence). The CDR3 length is 15 residues. CDR3: CASDNNGTRTDTQYF. Here the CDR3 DNA reads TGTGCCAGCGATAATAACGGGACTAGGACGGATACGCAGTATTTT.

The chain has TRBV4-2 and TRBJ2-7; 10 nucleotides line up with TRBD2. CDR1 and CDR2 from the germline V gene are LGHNA and YNFKEQ. The CDR3 is made up of 16 amino acids. The trim removed 3 bases at V and 0 bases at J, leaving 5 bases unmatched. The CDR3 protein is CASSQTASGSSYEQYF. The CDR3 bases are TGTGCCAGCAGCCAGACTGCTAGCGGGAGCTCCTACGAGCAGTACTTC.

The gene calls are TRBV6-2 or TRBV6-3 and TRBJ1-1; weak D call: TRBD1 (6 bases). The CDR3 length is 13 residues. Germline assignment: CDR1 MNHEY and CDR2 SVGEGT. Trimming pared 4 bases from V and 7 bases from J, leaving 13 bases between. The CDR3 coding sequence is TGTGCCAGCAGTTGGGGTGACAGGTTTGAAGCTTTCTTT. Protein: CASSWGDRFEAFF.

The rearrangement links TRBV5-1 to TRBJ1-1; D perhaps matches TRBD1 (5 bases). CDR1 and CDR2 (germline): SGHRS, YFSETQ. V lost 0 bases to trimming and J lost 3 bases, with 12 bases between them. This CDR3 is 15 amino acids long. The DNA for the CDR3 is TGCGCCAGCAGCTTGGCGTCCTGGGGGGACACTGAAGCTTTCTTT. It yields the protein CASSLASWGDTEAFF.

The V gene is TRBV19, the J gene TRBJ1-1; maybe TRBD1 (6 bases). Trimming cost V 4 bases and J 5 bases, with 17 bases left between them. The CDR3 extends over 15 amino acids. CDR1 is LNHDA and CDR2 is SQIVND in the germline V gene (reference sequence). Here the CDR3 reads CASSNLFLGGTEAFF. DNA of the CDR3: TGTGCCAGTAGTAACCTCTTTCTAGGGGGAACTGAAGCTTTCTTT. Full variable domain (remainder filled in from reference TRBV19 and TRBJ1-1): DGGITQSPKYLFRKEGQNVTLSCEQNLNHDAMYWYRQDPGQGLRLIYYSQIVNDFQKGDIAEGYSVSREKKESFPLTVTSAQKNPTAFYLCASSNLFLGGTEAFFGQGTRLTVV.

V gene TRBV27 combines with J gene TRBJ2-3, with a tentative D call TRBD2 (5 bases). The V and J ends lost 0 bases and 13 bases respectively, with 14 bases between them. This CDR3 is 13 amino acids long. Germline loops: CDR1 MNHEY, CDR2 SMNVEV (reference sequence). The CDR3 coding sequence is TGTGCCAGCAGTTTATCGTTCGCGGGTTCGGAGTATTTT. Its translation: CASSLSFAGSEYF.

V gene TRBV2 combines with J gene TRBJ2-2; TRBD2 matches 7 bases. V dropped 3 bases and J dropped 2; count of bases not matched to a gene: 9. Germline values: CDR1 SNHLY, CDR2 FYNNEI. The CDR3 spans 17 residues. The CDR3 coding sequence is TGTGCCAGCAGTGACAATCGCGGGACTATAAACACCGGGGAGCTGTTTTTT. Translated, it gives CASSDNRGTINTGELFF.

V and J are TRBV6-5 and TRBJ1-5, with 7 bases lining up with TRBD1. In germline, CDR1 is MNHEY, CDR2 SVGAGI. The J segment lost 7 bases and the V segment lost 2 bases, leaving 8 bases of the junction unmatched. The CDR3 totals 15 residues. The CDR3 protein is CASSYVQGGGQPQHF. The CDR3 DNA reads as TGTGCCAGCAGTTACGTCCAGGGGGGAGGCCAGCCCCAGCATTTT.

V usage is TRBV6-2 or TRBV6-3 and J usage is TRBJ1-5; D unclear. V was clipped by 3 bases and J by 4 bases, with 16 bases between them. CDR3 length: 16 amino acids. CDR1 is MNHEY, CDR2 SVGEGT, per germline. CDR3: CASSYRPGGGNQPQHF. The CDR3 DNA reads TGTGCCAGCAGTTATCGCCCGGGAGGAGGGAATCAGCCCCAGCATTTT.

The V call is TRBV25-1, the J call TRBJ2-7, with a weak D call TRBD2 (5 bases). This CDR3 comprises 13 residues. V lost 6 bases and J 6 bases, leaving 15 bases between the germline ends. Germline CDR1 is MGHDK and CDR2 is SYGVNS. The CDR3 DNA follows: TGTGCCAGCAGCTTTGGCCTCGGGGTCGAGCAGTACTTC. Protein product: CASSFGLGVEQYF.

The chain uses TRBV13 and TRBJ1-4, with D hard to call. The V end lost 0 bases, the J end lost 0 bases, and 11 bases lay between the germline ends. Germline V gives CDR1 PRHDT, CDR2 FYEKMQ (reference sequence). The CDR3 spans 17 residues. The CDR3 nucleotides are TGTGCCAGCAGCTTAGGTCCCCGGACCGCAACTAATGAAAAACTGTTTTTT. Its protein product is CASSLGPRTATNEKLFF.

The CDR3 coding sequence is TGTGCCAGCAGCTTAGAACTAGCGGGGTATGGGGATGAGCAGTTCTTC. Translating gives CASSLELAGYGDEQFF. The chain joins TRBV7-2 to TRBJ2-1; TRBD2 matches 10 bases. Losses at the gene ends were 1 base for V and 8 bases for J; bases not matched to a gene: 8. CDR1 SGHTA and CDR2 FQGNSA come from the germline V gene. The CDR3 is made up of 16 amino acids.

The chain is built from TRBV5-1 and TRBJ1-4; D is perhaps TRBD1 (5 bases). Deletions cut 3 bases from V and 13 bases from J, with 28 bases between. The V gene's germline CDR1 is SGHRS and CDR2 YFSETQ. The CDR3 is 17 residues long. In DNA form, the CDR3 reads TGCGCCAGCAGCTCGGGACTGCTCACCCAAACACCCACTGGACTGTTTTTT. Its protein product is CASSSGLLTQTPTGLFF. The full variable domain, rest sourced from reference TRBV5-1 and TRBJ1-4, is KAGVTQTPRYLIKTRGQQVTLSCSPISGHRSVSWYQQTPGQGLQFLFEYFSETQRNKGNFPGRFSGRQFSNSRSEMNVSTLELGDSALYLCASSSGLLTQTPTGLFFGSGTQLSVL.

The V gene is TRBV5-1, the J gene TRBJ1-1, with D perhaps matching TRBD1 (5 bases). Trimming took off 9 bases at V and 5 bases at J, with 17 bases between the two ends. Germline-derived CDR1 and CDR2 are SGHRS and YFSETQ. The CDR3 spans 13 residues. For the CDR3, the DNA is TGCGCCACCTCCCTCGGGGGGGGGACTGAAGCTTTCTTT. Encoded protein: CATSLGGGTEAFF.